The 16 T cell receptor beta chains below all came from one sample that was sequenced in a study of chronic HIV infection and antiretroviral therapy. In TCRdb, the 5' RACE reads were re-called with MiXCR into one record per CDR3 protein. The sample has about 38,000 distinct CDR3 sequences; 8% to 10% are singletons. Sequenced input: peripheral blood. The source is an adult who had HIV and had not received antiretroviral therapy, or was an uninfected healthy control (not recorded which).

In this sample, this clonotype turned up many times. The chain employs TRBV4-2 and TRBJ2-3; D is unresolved. V lost 0 bases to trimming and J lost 5 bases, with 9 bases between them. From germline, CDR1 is LGHNA and CDR2 YNFKEQ. This CDR3 region has 14 residues. Written as DNA, the CDR3 is TGTGCCAGCAGCCAAGAATACGAGCAAGATACGCAGTATTTT. Its translation is CASSQEYEQDTQYF.

This clonotype occurred a few times. The chain joins TRBV28 to TRBJ1-2; unclear D gene. V lost 6 bases, J lost 8 bases, and 10 bases lay in between. Germline CDR1 is MDHEN and CDR2 is SYDVKM. The CDR3 is 11 residues long. CDR3 nucleotides: TGTGCCAGCAGGGGTAAGGAAGGCTACACCTTC. It encodes CASRGKEGYTF.

V gene TRBV28 combines with J gene TRBJ2-2, with a possible D match to TRBD2 (5 bases). Per germline, CDR1 MDHEN and CDR2 SYDVKM. V was pared by 9 bases and J by 0 bases, with 11 bases between. The CDR3 sequence is 14 residues long. CDR3 DNA sequence: TGTGCCAGTGTAGCGTATTCGAACACCGGGGAGCTGTTTTTT. Translation gives CASVAYSNTGELFF.

V gene TRBV29-1 combines with J gene TRBJ1-1; tentative D call: TRBD1 (5 bases). The CDR3 extends over 10 amino acids. Germline V lookup: CDR1 SQVTM, CDR2 ANQGSEA. Between the trimmed V and J ends, which lost 4 bases and 8 bases, there was a span of 8 bases. The CDR3 region is CSVGGREAFF. The CDR3 coding sequence is TGCAGCGTTGGGGGCAGGGAAGCTTTCTTT. The full variable domain, rest sourced from reference TRBV29-1 and TRBJ1-1, is SAVISQKPSRDICQRGTSLTIQCQVDSQVTMMFWYRQQPGQSLTLIATANQGSEATYESGFVIDKFPISRPNLTFSTLTVSNMSPEDSSIYLCSVGGREAFFGQGTRLTVV.

The sample holds many counts of this clonotype. The CDR3 reads CASSRTSGNEQFF. The DNA of the CDR3 is TGTGCCAGCAGCCGGACTAGCGGCAATGAGCAGTTCTTC. The V call is TRBV3-1, the J call TRBJ2-1; 10 nucleotides line up with TRBD2. This CDR3 has 13 residues. J lost 6 bases, V lost 4 bases, and 0 bases had no gene match. CDR1 is LGHDT and CDR2 is YNNKEL in the germline V gene (reference sequence).

V usage is TRBV4-3 and J usage is TRBJ1-1, with D unclear. V was clipped by 1 base and J by 5 bases, with 11 bases between them. The CDR3 totals 14 residues. Germline V CDR1 and CDR2: LGHNA, YSLEER. CDR3: CASSQGNLATEAFF. CDR3 bases: TGCGCCAGCAGCCAAGGGAATTTGGCGACTGAAGCTTTCTTT.

The table lists this clonotype with a few counts. The J gene is TRBJ1-4, the V gene TRBV29-1, with D unclear. The CDR3 is 12 residues long. Per germline, CDR1 SQVTM and CDR2 ANQGSEA. V lost 7 bases and J 5 bases, leaving 11 bases between the germline ends. CDR3: CSAGIRNEKLFF. For the CDR3, the DNA is TGCAGCGCTGGGATTCGCAATGAAAAACTGTTTTTT.

The J gene is TRBJ2-3, the V gene TRBV11-2; the match to TRBD2 covers 8 bases. Germline-derived CDR1 and CDR2 are SGHAT and FQNNGV. The length of the CDR3 is 16 residues. Trimming removed 5 bases from V and 7 bases from J; junction bases left unmatched: 14. As DNA, the CDR3 is TGTGCCAGCAGCCAGGCGGGGCTAGCGGGCGTTAATACGCAGTATTTT. Amino acid sequence: CASSQAGLAGVNTQYF.

This clonotype came up many times. V gene TRBV25-1 combines with J gene TRBJ2-7, with 9 bases that match TRBD1. CDR1 is MGHDK and CDR2 is SYGVNS in the germline V gene. The CDR3 loop spans 12 amino acids. Germline trimming cut 8 bases from V and 6 bases from J; bases unmatched to any gene: 5. The CDR3, as DNA: TGTGCCAGCTCAAGGACAGGGGTCGAGCAGTACTTC. Amino acid sequence: CASSRTGVEQYF.

This clonotype was found a few times. The chain recombines TRBV10-3 with TRBJ1-1, with unresolved D. Germline V gene lookup returns CDR1 ENHRY and CDR2 SYGVKD. Trimming took off 3 bases at V and 0 bases at J, with 5 bases between the two ends. CDR3 size: 13 residues. The CDR3 region is CAISDRMNTEAFF. The CDR3, as DNA: TGTGCCATCAGTGACAGGATGAACACTGAAGCTTTCTTT.

Notes on this clonotype: A read error may produce the germline difference seen at one junction end. The V gene is TRBV28, the J gene TRBJ1-1, with 8 positions matching TRBD1. Germline CDR1 is MDHEN and CDR2 is SYDVKM. The CDR3 has 16 residues. CDR3 bases: TGTGTCAGCAGTTTATCTTGGACAGGGTTGCGCACTGAAGCTTTCTTT. Residues: CVSSLSWTGLRTEAFF.

The table lists this clonotype with a few counts. The chain carries TRBV28 and TRBJ1-4; D is uncertain. The CDR3 extends over 11 amino acids. Germline V gene data show CDR1 as MDHEN and CDR2 as SYDVKM. Trimming left V 2 bases short and J 8 bases short, with 3 bases between. CDR3 sequence reads: CASSLNEKLFF. In DNA, the CDR3 is TGTGCCAGCAGTTTAAACGAAAAACTGTTTTTT.

The chain employs TRBV25-1 and TRBJ2-5; D gene uncertain. This CDR3 contains 10 residues. The germline gives CDR1 MGHDK, CDR2 SYGVNS. The V and J ends lost 6 bases and 2 bases respectively, with 1 base between them. The CDR3 nucleotides read TGTGCCAGCAGGCAAGAGACCCAGTACTTC. Protein: CASRQETQYF.

There are many counts of this clonotype. The chain links TRBV28 to TRBJ1-1, with D perhaps matching TRBD1 (6 bases). CDR1 and CDR2 from the germline V gene are MDHEN and SYDVKM. V was cut by 10 bases and J by 5 bases, with 23 bases left in between. CDR3 size: 15 residues. The CDR3 DNA reads TGTGCCACCGAGTTTATTGGCGGGGGGCTTACTGAAGCTTTCTTT. It encodes CATEFIGGGLTEAFF.

This clonotype was counted at least ten times. The V gene is TRBV20-1, the J gene TRBJ2-7, with TRBD2 matching 12 bases. This CDR3 is built from 13 residues. After removal of 5 bases from V and 2 bases from J, the junction contained 1 base not matched to a gene. CDR1 is DFQATT, CDR2 SNEGSKA, per germline (reference sequence). The CDR3 bases are TGCAGTGCTTGGACTAGCGGGGCCTACGAGCAGTACTTC. This encodes CSAWTSGAYEQYF.

The rearrangement links TRBV2 to TRBJ1-5; D not certain. Germline V CDR1 and CDR2: SNHLY, FYNNEI. The V end lost 6 bases, the J end lost 10 bases, and 10 bases lay between the germline ends. CDR3 length equals 11 residues. The CDR3 sequence: CASRAEGPQHF. The CDR3 nucleotides are TGTGCCAGCAGGGCCGAGGGACCCCAGCATTTT. The whole variable domain, filled in from reference TRBV2 and TRBJ1-5, reads EPEVTQTPSHQVTQMGQEVILRCVPISNHLYFYWYRQILGQKVEFLVSFYNNEISEKSEIFDDQFSVERPDGSNFTLKIRSTKLEDSAMYFCASRAEGPQHFGDGTRLSIL.